This T cell receptor (beta chain) was captured by sequencing in a study of blood T cell repertoires in COVID-19. At the level of the study: Acute and convalescent COVID-19 samples came from the United States, Italy and Spain. The cDNA or gDNA used as material had been derived from T cells, B-cell-depleted T cells, or PBMCs.

With 6 bases removed from V and 9 bases from J, the gap between germline ends came to 12 bases. The length of the CDR3 is 12 residues. In the original analysis: Reference gene primer amplification gave estimated nucleated cell counts. Only in-frame clones appear in the TCRdb table, and some are missing; sequencing was by immunoSEQ multiplex PCR. That table is the source of V, J and clone size, and D and trimming were worked out from the DNA. The repertoire holds around 120,000 clones, with under 85% as singletons. V usage is TRBV12-3 or TRBV12-4 and J usage is TRBJ2-1; the D gene is possibly TRBD1 (5 bases). This TCR was recovered from a man in his forties with active or convalescent COVID-19. The specimen was peripheral blood. The CDR3 sequence is CASSSGHVEQFF. CDR3 bases: TGTGCCAGCAGCTCCGGACATGTTGAGCAGTTCTTC.